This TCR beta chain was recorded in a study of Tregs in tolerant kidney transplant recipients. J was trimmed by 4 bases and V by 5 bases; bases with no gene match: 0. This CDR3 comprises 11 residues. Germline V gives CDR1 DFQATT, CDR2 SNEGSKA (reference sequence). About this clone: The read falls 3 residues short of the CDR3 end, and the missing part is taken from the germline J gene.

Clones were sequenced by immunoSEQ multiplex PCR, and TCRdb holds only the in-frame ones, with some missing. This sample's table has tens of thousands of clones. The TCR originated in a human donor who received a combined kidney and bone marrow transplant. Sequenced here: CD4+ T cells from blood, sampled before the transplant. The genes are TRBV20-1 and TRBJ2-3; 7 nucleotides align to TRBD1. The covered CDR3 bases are TGCAGTGCTGACAGGGCAGATACG. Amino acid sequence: CSADRADT. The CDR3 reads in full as CSADRADTQYF.